This paragraph covers one T cell receptor (beta chain) sequence. The data derive from a study of blood T cell repertoires in COVID-19. Whole-study context: The cDNA or gDNA used as material had been derived from T cells, B-cell-depleted T cells, or PBMCs.

How the authors handled the data: Reference gene primer amplification gave estimated nucleated cell counts. Data came from immunoSEQ multiplex PCR; TCRdb stores just in-frame clones and leaves some out. The V and J calls and clone size are taken from that table; D and trimming were inferred from the DNA. The table lists 10,000 to 15,000 clones, roughly nine tenths of them singletons. J gave up 4 bases and V 0 bases, and 4 bases lay outside the gene matches. CDR3 size: 15 residues. Per the germline V gene, CDR1 is LNHNV and CDR2 is YYDKDF (reference sequence). What was sequenced was peripheral blood. This sequence joins TRBV15 and TRBJ2-5; 8 nucleotides agree with TRBD1. The sequence was obtained from a woman aged 55-75 years with active COVID-19. CDR3 amino acids: CATSREAGGIETQYF. DNA for the CDR3: TGTGCCACCAGCAGAGAGGCAGGGGGCATAGAGACCCAGTACTTC.